These 23 T cell receptor beta chains were sequenced from one sample in a study of identical twins. TCRdb recomputed calls from the 5' RACE reads with MiXCR, one row per CDR3 protein. The table has under 350,000 distinct CDR3 sequences, over 8.5% seen once. The same data also went into a second study, on yellow fever vaccine responses in identical twins.

Sequenced: CD8+ T cells sorted from blood. All receptors come from a young woman in good health.

In this sample, this clonotype turned up a few times. The J gene is TRBJ2-1, the V gene TRBV12-3 or TRBV12-4; D not certain. Trimming stripped 5 bases from V and 4 bases from J, with 9 bases between. This CDR3 spans 13 amino acids. CDR3 bases: TGTGCCAGCAGTCCACAGCCATACAATGAGCAGTTCTTC. Encoded protein: CASSPQPYNEQFF.

This rearrangement joins TRBV4-3 to TRBJ2-3, with 7 bases lining up with TRBD2. The J segment lost 6 bases and the V segment lost 0 bases, leaving 12 bases of the junction unmatched. CDR1 is LGHNA and CDR2 is YSLEER in the germline V gene. The CDR3 length is 17 residues. The CDR3: CASSQDLWEGRWDTQYF. The CDR3 DNA reads as TGCGCCAGCAGCCAAGATTTGTGGGAGGGCCGGTGGGATACGCAGTATTTT.

With regard to this clonotype: Given a much more abundant clone one base away, this may be a read error. As DNA, the CDR3 is TGTGCCAGCAGCTTAGTCCCGGGCCCCTTGTGGGAGACCCAGTACTTC. Translated: CASSLVPGPLWETQYF. The rearrangement uses TRBV7-9 and TRBJ2-5; D unclear. This CDR3 spans 16 amino acids. V lost 1 base and J 5 bases, leaving 17 bases between the germline ends. Looked up from germline, CDR1 is SEHNR and CDR2 is FQNEAQ (reference sequence).

This clonotype was recorded many times. The chain has TRBV10-3 and TRBJ2-3, with 9 bases identical to TRBD1. V was pared by 6 bases and J by 3 bases, with 4 bases of the junction left unmatched. Germline V gene lookup returns CDR1 ENHRY and CDR2 SYGVKD. This CDR3 has 14 residues. CDR3 region: CAISRDRETDTQYF. The CDR3 DNA reads TGTGCCATCAGCAGGGACAGGGAGACAGATACGCAGTATTTT.

This clonotype came up many times. The chain combines TRBV7-9 with TRBJ2-7; weak D call: TRBD1 (6 bases). There are 16 residues in the CDR3. Germline CDR1 and CDR2: SEHNR and FQNEAQ (reference sequence). Trimming shortened V by 5 bases and J by 3 bases, and 20 bases separated the two germline ends. CDR3 bases: TGTGCCAGCAGCCCAGGTTTGGCAGGGGCAATCTACGAGCAGTACTTC. Translating gives CASSPGLAGAIYEQYF.

This clonotype was seen a handful of times. The chain links TRBV29-1 to TRBJ2-5; TRBD2 agrees at 15 bases. CDR3 length: 19 residues. V lost 1 base to trimming and J lost 4 bases; unmatched junction nucleotides: 13. Germline V gene lookup returns CDR1 SQVTM and CDR2 ANQGSEA. The CDR3 protein is CSVEGKKGLAGGPGETQYF. In nucleotides, the CDR3 is TGCAGCGTTGAAGGAAAAAAGGGACTAGCGGGGGGTCCAGGAGAGACCCAGTACTTC.

This clonotype has just a few counts. The chain carries TRBV10-3 and TRBJ2-7; D tentatively reads TRBD1 or TRBD2 (5 bases each). The V gene lost 11 bases and the J gene lost 2 bases, with 19 bases spanning the gap. The CDR3 spans 14 residues. In germline, CDR1 is ENHRY, CDR2 SYGVKD. Written as DNA, the CDR3 is TGTGCCGCCGACGCCGAGGGGCCTACCTACGAGCAGTACTTC. Its protein product is CAADAEGPTYEQYF.

This clonotype was seen ten or more times. CDR3 protein: CASIARNYNEQFF. DNA of the CDR3: TGTGCCAGCATAGCGCGCAACTACAATGAGCAGTTCTTC. The V and J genes are TRBV12-3 or TRBV12-4 and TRBJ2-1; possibly TRBD2 for D (5 bases). With 7 bases removed from V and 3 bases from J, the gap between germline ends came to 10 bases. The CDR3 is 13 residues long.

The chain carries TRBV5-3 and TRBJ2-3; 8 nucleotides align to TRBD2. TRBV5-3 is recorded as an ORF, its role being uncertain. The CDR3 consists of 16 residues. V lost 3 bases, J lost 1 base, and 7 bases stayed unmatched. The CDR3 DNA is TGTGCCAGAAGCTCTCCAGAACTAGCGGGCACAGATACGCAGTATTTT. As protein: CARSSPELAGTDTQYF.

In this sample, this clonotype turned up a few times. The chain joins TRBV20-1 to TRBJ2-2; 13 bases line up with TRBD2. Unmatched junction bases numbered 14, after V lost 3 bases and J lost 4 bases. Germline-derived CDR1 and CDR2 are DFQATT and SNEGSKA (reference sequence). The CDR3 runs 19 residues. CDR3 residues: CSARIPGLAGPGGTGELFF. CDR3 coding DNA: TGCAGTGCTAGGATCCCGGGACTAGCGGGACCCGGCGGCACCGGGGAGCTGTTTTTT.

This clonotype occurred many times. V usage is TRBV6-4 and J usage is TRBJ1-2; D unclear. Germline V gene sequence: CDR1 MRHNA, CDR2 SNTAGT. There are 13 residues in the CDR3. Trimming removed 3 bases from V and 0 bases from J, with 5 bases in between. The CDR3 is CASSEGPNYGYTF. In nucleotides, the CDR3 is TGTGCCAGCAGTGAAGGCCCTAACTATGGCTACACCTTC.

The chain employs TRBV12-3 or TRBV12-4 and TRBJ2-5, with D possibly being TRBD2 (6 bases). Trimming left V 6 bases short and J 3 bases short, with 11 bases between. The CDR3 totals 13 residues. The CDR3 protein is CASREGAEETQYF. CDR3 bases: TGTGCCAGCAGGGAGGGAGCAGAAGAGACCCAGTACTTC.

The rearrangement joins TRBV13 to TRBJ2-5; D is perhaps TRBD1 (5 bases). V gave up 8 bases and J gave up 7 bases, with 17 bases separating them. The germline gives CDR1 PRHDT, CDR2 FYEKMQ (reference sequence). This CDR3 region has 13 residues. The CDR3 reads CASGTGAPGTQYF. The DNA of the CDR3 is TGTGCCAGCGGAACAGGCGCGCCCGGGACCCAGTACTTC.

This rearrangement joins TRBV28 to TRBJ1-1; D may be TRBD1 (5 bases). CDR3 length: 13 residues. Germline-derived CDR1 and CDR2 are MDHEN and SYDVKM. V lost 6 bases to trimming and J lost 4 bases, with 12 bases between them. The CDR3 is CASRPRGGTEAFF. Written as DNA, the CDR3 is TGTGCCAGCAGACCTCGGGGGGGCACTGAAGCTTTCTTT. The full variable domain, in which reference TRBV28 and TRBJ1-1 provide the parts outside the CDR3, is DVKVTQSSRYLVKRTGEKVFLECVQDMDHENMFWYRQDPGLGLRLIYFSYDVKMKEKGDIPEGYSVSREKKERFSLILESASTNQTSMYLCASRPRGGTEAFFGQGTRLTVV.

This clonotype turned up a few times. The J gene is TRBJ2-7, the V gene TRBV6-2 or TRBV6-3, with 10 nucleotides matching TRBD1. This CDR3 region has 16 residues. The trim removed 2 bases at V and 5 bases at J, leaving 9 bases unmatched. The germline gives CDR1 MNHEY, CDR2 SVGEGT. CDR3 DNA: TGTGCCAGCAGTTACCCTCCGGGACAGGGGAGGGACGAGCAGTACTTC. It translates to CASSYPPGQGRDEQYF.

This clonotype was seen repeatedly, ten times or more. The chain recombines TRBV4-3 with TRBJ2-7; possible D gene TRBD1, 6 bases. The CDR3 totals 15 residues. In germline, CDR1 is LGHNA, CDR2 YSLEER. Trimming removed 0 bases from V and 3 bases from J, with 12 bases in between. As DNA, the CDR3 is TGCGCCAGCAGCCAAGATCCAGGGGTACGCTACGAGCAGTACTTC. Protein sequence: CASSQDPGVRYEQYF.

This chain joins TRBV19 and TRBJ2-1; a possible D gene is TRBD2 (6 bases). CDR3 length: 12 residues. CDR1 is LNHDA, CDR2 SQIVND, per germline (reference sequence). Trimming removed 3 bases at V and 6 bases at J, with 6 bases between. In DNA form, the CDR3 reads TGTGCCAGTAGTATCGGGGGCAATGAGCAGTTCTTC. This codes for CASSIGGNEQFF.

This clonotype was picked up many times. The CDR3 here is CASSSRDFPYEQYF. In DNA, the CDR3 is TGTGCCAGCAGCTCAAGGGACTTCCCCTACGAGCAGTACTTC. This chain links TRBV7-9 with TRBJ2-7; D might be TRBD2 (6 bases). Germline values: CDR1 SEHNR, CDR2 FQNEAQ (reference sequence). V gave up 4 bases and J gave up 2 bases, with 12 bases separating them. CDR3 length: 14 amino acids.

This clonotype was detected a few times. The J gene is TRBJ2-1, the V gene TRBV20-1; possible D gene TRBD2, 6 bases. Germline V gene sequence: CDR1 DFQATT, CDR2 SNEGSKA (reference sequence). Between the trimmed V and J ends, which lost 6 bases and 2 bases, there was a span of 14 bases. The CDR3 consists of 14 residues. Written as DNA, the CDR3 is TGCAGTGCCGTCTGGGGGGATACCTACAATGAGCAGTTCTTC. Amino acids: CSAVWGDTYNEQFF.

In its sample, this clonotype was seen many times. This sequence joins TRBV4-1 and TRBJ2-1, with a tentative D call TRBD2 (5 bases). The CDR3 loop spans 21 amino acids. The ends were cut back, 0 bases at V and 7 bases at J, with 31 bases in the middle. The germline CDR1 and CDR2 sequences are MGHRA and YSYEKL. CDR3 region: CASSQDLGWVLLASLANEQFF. DNA for the CDR3: TGCGCCAGCAGCCAAGATTTGGGGTGGGTTCTTTTAGCGTCCCTTGCGAATGAGCAGTTCTTC.

Ten or more counts support this clonotype. V gene TRBV10-3 combines with J gene TRBJ2-7; 7 bases fit TRBD2. The CDR3 runs to 14 residues. The ends lost 6 bases at V and 4 bases at J; junction bases unmatched: 9. Germline V lookup: CDR1 ENHRY, CDR2 SYGVKD. The CDR3 sequence is CAIRKSGEQYEQYF. Here the CDR3 DNA reads TGTGCCATCAGAAAGAGCGGGGAGCAGTACGAGCAGTACTTC.

Details on this clonotype: Mismatch with germline at one junction end may stem from a read error. V gene TRBV6-6 combines with J gene TRBJ2-5; 12 nucleotides agree with TRBD2. From germline, CDR1 is MNHNY and CDR2 SVGAGI (reference sequence). The CDR3 is made up of 13 amino acids. The CDR3, as DNA: TGTGCCAGCAGTTACTCGAATCTAGCGGGAGGGGACTTC. It translates to CASSYSNLAGGDF.

The sample holds a few counts of this clonotype. The rearrangement uses TRBV6-5 and TRBJ2-1; no reliable D call. Between the trimmed V and J ends, which lost 4 bases and 5 bases, there was a span of 9 bases. The CDR3 covers 13 residues. Germline V gene sequence: CDR1 MNHEY, CDR2 SVGAGI. CDR3 region: CASSSVLHNEQFF. The CDR3 coding sequence is TGTGCCAGCAGTTCCGTGCTTCACAATGAGCAGTTCTTC.